These 8 T cell receptor beta chains share one sample of origin, sequenced in a study of blood T cell repertoires in COVID-19. Sequencing used immunoSEQ multiplex PCR; TCRdb keeps in-frame clones, though not all of them. The sample holds fewer than 35,000 clones, about 79% seen once. Sequencing was done on a sample of peripheral blood. These receptors all come from a human donor in a cohort sampled during active COVID-19.

V gene TRBV3-1 (or the pseudogene TRBV3-2) combines with J gene TRBJ2-1; 7 nucleotides line up with TRBD2. The J segment lost 4 bases and the V segment lost 2 bases, leaving 5 bases of the junction unmatched. Germline CDR1 LGHDT, CDR2 YNNKEL (reference sequence). The CDR3 consists of 15 residues. The CDR3 coding sequence is TGTGCCAGCAGCCAATTGAGCGGGGTTTACAATGAGCAGTTCTTC. It codes for CASSQLSGVYNEQFF.

This chain joins TRBV27 and TRBJ2-3; possible D gene TRBD2, 5 bases. This CDR3 is built from 15 residues. Trimming pared 2 bases from V and 2 bases from J, leaving 11 bases between. CDR1 and CDR2 from the germline V gene are MNHEY and SMNVEV (reference sequence). The CDR3 DNA reads TGTGCCAGCAGTTTACGAGGACTTCCCACAGATACGCAGTATTTT. This encodes CASSLRGLPTDTQYF.

The chain links TRBV15 to TRBJ2-1, with TRBD2 matching over 7 bases. The CDR3 consists of 15 residues. The ends lost 5 bases at V and 3 bases at J; junction bases unmatched: 7. Germline loops: CDR1 LNHNV, CDR2 YYDKDF (reference sequence). The CDR3 is CATSWSGASYNEQFF. CDR3 DNA sequence: TGTGCCACCAGCTGGAGCGGGGCAAGCTACAATGAGCAGTTCTTC. The full variable domain, rest sourced from reference TRBV15 and TRBJ2-1, is DAMVIQNPRYQVTQFGKPVTLSCSQTLNHNVMYWYQQKSSQAPKLLFHYYDKDFNNEADTPDNFQSRRPNTSFCFLDIRSPGLGDTAMYLCATSWSGASYNEQFFGPGTRLTVL.

V gene TRBV2 combines with J gene TRBJ2-4; D possibly corresponds to TRBD2 (6 bases). Germline assignment: CDR1 SNHLY and CDR2 FYNNEI. The V end lost 7 bases, the J end lost 8 bases, and 18 bases lay between the germline ends. CDR3 length: 14 amino acids. The CDR3: CASIADTTRDIQYF. CDR3 coding DNA: TGTGCCAGCATAGCGGACACTACTAGAGACATTCAGTACTTC.

V usage is TRBV29-1 and J usage is TRBJ1-5; no definite D call. Trimming shortened V by 4 bases and J by 4 bases, and 8 bases separated the two germline ends. The germline V gene has CDR1 SQVTM and CDR2 ANQGSEA. This CDR3 spans 12 amino acids. The CDR3 DNA is TGCAGCGTTGTGTCCGGTAATCAGCCCCAGCATTTT. Protein sequence: CSVVSGNQPQHF.

The chain employs TRBV28 and TRBJ2-5; 7 bases match TRBD1. This CDR3 comprises 15 residues. V trimming: 5 bases; J trimming: 1 base; junction bases outside the gene matches: 7. CDR1 MDHEN and CDR2 SYDVKM come from the germline V gene. CDR3 sequence reads: CASSLPGQVQETQYF. The DNA of the CDR3 is TGTGCCAGCAGTCTCCCAGGACAGGTCCAAGAGACCCAGTACTTC.

This chain connects TRBV5-1 to TRBJ1-4; D may be TRBD1 (5 bases). The CDR3 spans 16 residues. V shed 4 bases and J shed 7 bases, with 20 bases lying between them. CDR1 is SGHRS, CDR2 YFSETQ, per germline. CDR3 loop: CASSQIRWGESEKLFF. CDR3 bases: TGCGCCAGCAGCCAGATACGATGGGGGGAAAGTGAAAAACTGTTTTTT.

This clone was seen a handful of times. The chain joins TRBV7-9 to TRBJ1-1; D call uncertain. The germline gives CDR1 SEHNR, CDR2 FQNEAQ (reference sequence). Trimming shortened V by 1 base and J by 11 bases, and 14 bases separated the two germline ends. CDR3 length: 13 residues. CDR3 sequence reads: CASSLGNSRRAFF. As DNA, the CDR3 is TGTGCCAGCAGCTTAGGAAATTCCCGGAGGGCTTTCTTT.